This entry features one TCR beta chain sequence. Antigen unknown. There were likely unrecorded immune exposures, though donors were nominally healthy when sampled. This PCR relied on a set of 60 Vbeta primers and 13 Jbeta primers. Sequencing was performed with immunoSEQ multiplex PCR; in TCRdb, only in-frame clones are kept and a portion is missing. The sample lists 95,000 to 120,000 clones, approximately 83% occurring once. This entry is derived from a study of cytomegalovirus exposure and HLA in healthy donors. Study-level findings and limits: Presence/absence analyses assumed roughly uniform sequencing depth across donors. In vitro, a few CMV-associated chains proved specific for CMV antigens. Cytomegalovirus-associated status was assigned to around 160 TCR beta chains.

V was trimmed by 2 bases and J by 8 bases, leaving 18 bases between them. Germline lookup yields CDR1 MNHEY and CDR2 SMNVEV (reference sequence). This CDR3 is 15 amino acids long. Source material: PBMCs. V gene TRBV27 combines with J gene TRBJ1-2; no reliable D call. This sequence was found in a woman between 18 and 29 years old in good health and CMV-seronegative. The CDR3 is CASSLRGAHWKGYTF. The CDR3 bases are TGTGCCAGCAGTTTAAGAGGCGCCCATTGGAAGGGCTACACCTTC.